These 10 T cell receptor beta chains were all obtained from the same sample, sequenced in a study of blood T cell repertoires in COVID-19. TCRdb's table, derived via immunoSEQ multiplex PCR, lists solely in-frame clones and lacks some. The sample yields fewer than 85,000 clones, around 77% seen once. The sequencing input was peripheral blood. The source of these receptors is a man aged 65 to 85 with COVID-19, enrolled during active disease.

V is TRBV5-4 and J is TRBJ1-5; 8 bases align to TRBD1. Per germline, CDR1 SGHNT and CDR2 YYREEE (reference sequence). Trimming removed 6 bases from V and 6 bases from J; junction bases left unmatched: 11. The CDR3 extends over 15 amino acids. Here the CDR3 reads CASTLAGGRGQPQHF. The CDR3 DNA reads TGTGCCAGCACTTTGGCAGGGGGCCGCGGTCAGCCCCAGCATTTT.

The CDR3 DNA follows: TGTGCCAGCAGTGACTTGAAGTTGCGGGGGACAAATGGCTACACCTTC. Its protein product is CASSDLKLRGTNGYTF. V usage is TRBV2 and J usage is TRBJ1-2; D is possibly TRBD1 (6 bases). Germline lookup yields CDR1 SNHLY and CDR2 FYNNEI. The CDR3 length is 16 residues. Trimming took off 3 bases at V and 6 bases at J, with 20 bases between the two ends.

This clone was seen a few times. The chain is built from TRBV5-6 and TRBJ2-7; perhaps TRBD1 as D (5 bases). The CDR3 length is 13 residues. With 0 bases removed from V and 3 bases from J, the gap between germline ends came to 7 bases. Per the germline V gene, CDR1 is SGHDT and CDR2 is YYEEEE. Here the CDR3 DNA reads TGTGCCAGCAGCTTGGGGACACTCTACGAGCAGTACTTC. This translates into CASSLGTLYEQYF. The full variable domain, in which reference TRBV5-6 and TRBJ2-7 provide the parts outside the CDR3, is DAGVTQSPTHLIKTRGQQVTLRCSPKSGHDTVSWYQQALGQGPQFIFQYYEEEERQRGNFPDRFSGHQFPNYSSELNVNALLLGDSALYLCASSLGTLYEQYFGPGTRLTVT.

The rearrangement links TRBV15 to TRBJ2-3; D gene unclear. This CDR3 region has 17 residues. V dropped 3 bases and J dropped 2 bases, with 18 bases sitting between them. Germline loops: CDR1 LNHNV, CDR2 YYDKDF (reference sequence). The CDR3 spells CATSSKSSAANTDTQYF. Written as DNA, the CDR3 is TGTGCCACCAGCAGTAAGAGTTCCGCTGCCAACACAGATACGCAGTATTTT.

The chain recombines TRBV6-5 with TRBJ2-2; 7 bases are a match to TRBD1. CDR3 length: 15 residues. V trimming: 0 bases; J trimming: 5 bases; junction bases outside the gene matches: 3. Germline lookup yields CDR1 MNHEY and CDR2 SVGAGI. The DNA for the CDR3 is TGTGCCAGCAGTTACTCACCGACAGGGACCGGGGAGCTGTTTTTT. As protein: CASSYSPTGTGELFF.

CDR3 in amino acids: CASSQGMAERDTQYF. The CDR3 DNA follows: TGCGCCAGCAGCCAAGGTATGGCAGAAAGAGATACGCAGTATTTT. The chain recombines TRBV4-3 with TRBJ2-3; D gene uncertain. In germline, CDR1 is LGHNA, CDR2 YSLEER. CDR3 length: 15 amino acids. Between the trimmed V and J ends, which lost 1 base and 5 bases, there was a span of 13 bases.

The gene calls are TRBV5-4 and TRBJ2-5; D may be TRBD1 (6 bases). The CDR3 sequence is 16 residues long. Deletions cut 4 bases from V and 5 bases from J, with 21 bases between. The germline gives CDR1 SGHNT, CDR2 YYREEE (reference sequence). The CDR3: CASSAPGQTLRETQYF. CDR3 in DNA: TGTGCCAGCAGCGCTCCGGGACAAACCTTGCGGGAGACCCAGTACTTC.

Here the CDR3 reads CASSSPGLATEAFF. The DNA of the CDR3 is TGTGCCAGCTCCTCCCCAGGTCTCGCCACTGAAGCTTTCTTT. V usage is TRBV28 and J usage is TRBJ1-1, with D uncertain. The V and J ends lost 8 bases and 4 bases respectively, with 17 bases between them. The germline V gene encodes CDR1 MDHEN and CDR2 SYDVKM. CDR3 length equals 14 residues.

The V call is TRBV6-6, the J call TRBJ1-6; 9 nucleotides line up with TRBD1. The CDR3 sequence is 15 residues long. Germline V gene sequence: CDR1 MNHNY, CDR2 SVGAGI (reference sequence). V gave up 8 bases and J gave up 9 bases; unmatched junction bases: 11. As DNA, the CDR3 is TGTGCCAGCGCGTTACTGGGACAGGGAGTTTCACCCCTCCACTTT. Translation gives CASALLGQGVSPLHF.

The chain links TRBV2 to TRBJ2-7, with TRBD1 matching over 7 bases. The CDR3 extends over 13 amino acids. CDR1 and CDR2 (germline): SNHLY, FYNNEI. The V and J ends lost 0 bases and 9 bases, in that order; junction bases with no gene match: 5. The DNA for the CDR3 is TGTGCCAGCAGTGAAGCCGAGGGGGCGGCGCAGTACTTC. It yields the protein CASSEAEGAAQYF.